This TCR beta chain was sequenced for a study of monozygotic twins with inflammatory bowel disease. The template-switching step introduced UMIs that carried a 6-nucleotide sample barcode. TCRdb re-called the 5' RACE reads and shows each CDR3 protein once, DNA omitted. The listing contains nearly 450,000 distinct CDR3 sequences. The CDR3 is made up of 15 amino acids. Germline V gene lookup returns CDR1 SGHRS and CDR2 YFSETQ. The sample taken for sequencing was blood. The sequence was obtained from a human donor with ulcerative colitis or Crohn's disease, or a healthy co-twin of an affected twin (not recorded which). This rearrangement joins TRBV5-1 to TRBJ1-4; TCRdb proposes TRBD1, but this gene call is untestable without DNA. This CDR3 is CASSPGQTSNEKLFF.